This T cell receptor beta chain was profiled in a study of T cell changes during pregnancy in multiple sclerosis. Sequencing was performed with immunoSEQ multiplex PCR; in TCRdb, only in-frame clones are kept and a portion is missing. Found here are 40,000 to 45,000 clones, roughly nine tenths of them singletons; the top ten hold about 1.2%. This CDR3 is built from 15 residues. The J segment lost 7 bases and the V segment lost 2 bases, leaving 7 bases of the junction unmatched. Germline lookup yields CDR1 KGHSH and CDR2 LQKENI. The genes are TRBV18 and TRBJ2-4; 8 nucleotides line up with TRBD1. The sequenced sample was CD4+ T cells from peripheral blood mononuclear cells, obtained in the first trimester of pregnancy. This TCR was sampled from a female donor with multiple sclerosis, enrolled in a pregnancy study. Written as DNA, the CDR3 is TGTGCCAGCTCACCATACGAGACAGGGGACAACATTCAGTACTTC. Encoded protein: CASSPYETGDNIQYF. Combining the CDR3 with reference TRBV18 and TRBJ2-4 gives the whole variable domain NAGVMQNPRHLVRRRGQEARLRCSPMKGHSHVYWYRQLPEEGLKFMVYLQKENIIDESGMPKERFSAEFPKEGPSILRIQQVVRGDSAAYFCASSPYETGDNIQYFGAGTRLSVL.